These 13 T cell receptor beta chains share one sample of origin, sequenced in a study of T cell responses to AZD1222 COVID-19 vaccine. Profiled with immunoSEQ multiplex PCR; TCRdb holds only in-frame clones, not every one. The repertoire includes over 200,000 clones, approximately 94% of them detected once, and over 1.5% sits in the top ten. Here the sequenced sample was peripheral blood, taken 28 days after the second dose of the MenACWY control vaccine. Receptors originate from an adult who received the MenACWY meningococcal vaccine as a control.

Comment on this clone: This CDR3 is also generated by other DNA sequences in the sample. The rearrangement joins TRBV5-1 to TRBJ1-2; D ambiguous. V was shortened by 0 bases and J by 2 bases, with 8 bases between the two germline ends. Germline lookup yields CDR1 SGHRS and CDR2 YFSETQ. This CDR3 is 14 amino acids long. The CDR3 sequence: CASSLGGTNYGYTF. Here the CDR3 DNA reads TGCGCCAGCAGCTTGGGAGGAACCAACTATGGCTACACCTTC.

The chain carries TRBV6-6 and TRBJ2-7, with 7 nucleotides matching TRBD1. The CDR3 consists of 15 residues. V lost 2 bases, J lost 0 bases, and 4 bases stayed unmatched. Germline assignment: CDR1 MNHNY and CDR2 SVGAGI (reference sequence). The CDR3 here is CASSYDRVSSYEQYF. CDR3 bases: TGTGCCAGCAGTTACGACAGGGTATCCTCCTACGAGCAGTACTTC.

This clone was seen just once. This chain joins TRBV15 and TRBJ1-1; 10 bases line up with TRBD1. Trimming cost V 8 bases and J 8 bases; bases outside gene matches: 8. The CDR3 consists of 13 residues. From germline, CDR1 is LNHNV and CDR2 YYDKDF (reference sequence). The CDR3 reads CATDGTGVGEAFF. For the CDR3, the DNA is TGTGCCACCGACGGGACAGGGGTGGGCGAAGCTTTCTTT.

V usage is TRBV19 and J usage is TRBJ2-2; perhaps D is TRBD1 or TRBD2 (5 bases each). The CDR3 loop spans 14 amino acids. Germline lookup yields CDR1 LNHDA and CDR2 SQIVND (reference sequence). V lost 10 bases to trimming and J lost 5 bases, with 17 bases between them. The CDR3 protein is CATTGTALTGELFF. CDR3 sequence (DNA): TGTGCCACGACCGGGACGGCTCTAACCGGGGAGCTGTTTTTT.

The CDR3 DNA is TGTGCCAGCAGCGTAGGGGACAGGGGGTATTACGAGCAGTACTTC. Protein: CASSVGDRGYYEQYF. The V gene is TRBV9, the J gene TRBJ2-7, with TRBD1 identical over 11 bases. J was trimmed by 4 bases and V by 0 bases; bases with no gene match: 3. From germline, CDR1 is SGDLS and CDR2 YYNGEE. The CDR3 runs 15 residues.

This chain joins TRBV7-2 and TRBJ1-1, with 7 bases aligning to TRBD1. The CDR3 extends over 13 amino acids. Germline trimming cut 3 bases from V and 7 bases from J; bases unmatched to any gene: 5. The V gene's germline CDR1 is SGHTA and CDR2 FQGNSA. CDR3: CASSFNRDSEAFF. The CDR3 DNA follows: TGTGCCAGCAGCTTTAACCGGGACAGTGAAGCTTTCTTT. Variable domain in full (rest from reference TRBV7-2 and TRBJ1-1): GAGVSQSPSNKVTEKGKDVELRCDPISGHTALYWYRQSLGQGLEFLIYFQGNSAPDKSGLPSDRFSAERTGGSVSTLTIQRTQQEDSAVYLCASSFNRDSEAFFGQGTRLTVV.

The rearrangement joins TRBV19 to TRBJ2-2; 8 bases align to TRBD1. The CDR3 loop spans 14 amino acids. In germline, CDR1 is LNHDA, CDR2 SQIVND (reference sequence). Losses at the gene ends were 5 bases for V and 5 bases for J; bases not matched to a gene: 4. CDR3 sequence reads: CASSWQGATGELFF. The CDR3 region has the DNA TGTGCCAGTAGTTGGCAGGGGGCGACCGGGGAGCTGTTTTTT.

The gene calls are TRBV28 and TRBJ1-2, with a tentative D call TRBD1 (5 bases). V shed 5 bases and J shed 4 bases, with 11 bases lying between them. The CDR3 has 13 amino acids. In germline, CDR1 is MDHEN, CDR2 SYDVKM. Written as DNA, the CDR3 is TGTGCCAGCAGTCAGGGTAGGGCCTATGGCTACACCTTC. Translating gives CASSQGRAYGYTF.

This clone was seen just once. The chain uses TRBV9 and TRBJ1-5; D might be TRBD1 (6 bases). CDR1 SGDLS and CDR2 YYNGEE come from the germline V gene. V was clipped by 3 bases and J by 3 bases, with 10 bases between them. This CDR3 region has 14 residues. The chain's CDR3 is CASSEQGVNQPQHF. The DNA of the CDR3 is TGTGCCAGCAGCGAACAGGGTGTCAATCAGCCCCAGCATTTT. Supplemented by reference TRBV9 and TRBJ1-5, the full variable domain reads DSGVTQTPKHLITATGQRVTLRCSPRSGDLSVYWYQQSLDQGLQFLIQYYNGEERAKGNILERFSAQQFPDLHSELNLSSLELGDSALYFCASSEQGVNQPQHFGDGTRLSIL.

J is TRBJ1-5 and V is TRBV9, with 9 nucleotides matching TRBD1. CDR3 length equals 15 residues. J lost 5 bases, V lost 0 bases, and 3 bases had no gene match. Germline assignment: CDR1 SGDLS and CDR2 YYNGEE. The CDR3 region is CASSVGWDRDQPQHF. As DNA, the CDR3 is TGTGCCAGCAGCGTAGGGTGGGACAGGGATCAGCCCCAGCATTTT.

Worth noting for this clone: The junction and the germline gene differ at one end; a read error may be behind it. Other DNA sequences in this sample translate to the same CDR3. The chain employs TRBV19 and TRBJ2-3; unclear D gene. This CDR3 spans 13 amino acids. From germline, CDR1 is LNHDA and CDR2 SQIVND (reference sequence). The CDR3 sequence is CASRGHSTDTQYF. The CDR3 bases are TGTGCCAGTAGAGGCCACAGCACAGATACGCAATATTTT.

This chain links TRBV5-6 with TRBJ1-2, with TRBD1 as a possible D gene (5 bases). The V end was cut by 3 bases, the J end by 4 bases, with 16 bases between. CDR3 length: 15 amino acids. Germline CDR1 is SGHDT and CDR2 is YYEEEE. The CDR3 nucleotides are TGTGCCAGCAGCTCTCCGTCGGCCAGGGTCTATGGCTACACCTTC. Translated: CASSSPSARVYGYTF.

V is TRBV7-2 and J is TRBJ2-1; TRBD2 matches at 7 bases. V lost 5 bases and J lost 4; bases outside the gene matches: 11. Germline values: CDR1 SGHTA, CDR2 FQGNSA. CDR3 length: 16 amino acids. This chain's CDR3 is CASSPQWASGYNEQFF. CDR3 coding DNA: TGTGCCAGCAGCCCCCAATGGGCTAGCGGATACAATGAGCAGTTCTTC. Based on the CDR3 plus reference TRBV7-2 and TRBJ2-1, the full variable domain is GAGVSQSPSNKVTEKGKDVELRCDPISGHTALYWYRQSLGQGLEFLIYFQGNSAPDKSGLPSDRFSAERTGGSVSTLTIQRTQQEDSAVYLCASSPQWASGYNEQFFGPGTRLTVL.